The 12 T cell receptor beta chains presented below share a single source sample, sequenced in a study of T-cell reconstitution after alpha-beta-depleted transplantation in children. Preparation of the TCRbeta library involved a method that used unique molecular identifiers. TCRdb re-called the PCR reads through MiXCR, storing one row per CDR3 protein. The sample holds roughly 420,000 distinct CDR3 sequences; 16% are singletons and the top ten take over 25%. The source material was PBMCs, mostly from graft donor cells, sampled 360 days after TCRalphabeta/CD19-depleted stem cell transplant. The receptors were gathered from a boy younger than two who had a stem cell transplant for Wiskott-Aldrich syndrome, so the T cells may come from the graft donor.

The gene calls are TRBV20-1 and TRBJ1-1; 7 nucleotides match TRBD1. From germline, CDR1 is DFQATT and CDR2 SNEGSKA (reference sequence). The ends lost 0 bases at V and 1 base at J; junction bases unmatched: 11. The CDR3 runs 17 residues. CDR3 protein: CSARDVGRGKWNTEAFF. Written as DNA, the CDR3 is TGCAGTGCTAGAGATGTGGGCAGGGGGAAATGGAACACTGAAGCTTTCTTT.

The V gene is TRBV7-9, the J gene TRBJ2-5; D gene ambiguous. The CDR3 totals 15 residues. In germline, CDR1 is SEHNR, CDR2 FQNEAQ (reference sequence). V was pared by 1 base and J by 1 base, with 10 bases between. The CDR3 bases are TGTGCCAGCAGCTTAGTGGGCGGAGTCCAAGAGACCCAGTACTTC. Amino acids: CASSLVGGVQETQYF. Supplemented by reference TRBV7-9 and TRBJ2-5, the full variable domain reads DTGVSQNPRHKITKRGQNVTFRCDPISEHNRLYWYRQTLGQGPEFLTYFQNEAQLEKSRLLSDRFSAERPKGSFSTLEIQRTEQGDSAMYLCASSLVGGVQETQYFGPGTRLLVL.

The chain's CDR3 is CASSVERGGPTDTQYF. DNA of the CDR3: TGTGCCAGCTCGGTCGAGCGGGGGGGCCCCACAGATACGCAGTATTTT. V is TRBV18 and J is TRBJ2-3; TRBD2 matches 10 bases. This CDR3 is 16 amino acids long. Germline V gene sequence: CDR1 KGHSH, CDR2 LQKENI. V dropped 6 bases and J dropped 2; count of bases not matched to a gene: 8.

Turning to this clonotype: This may stem from a read error, because a much larger clone lies one nucleotide away. The V and J genes are TRBV7-9 and TRBJ2-2; D is perhaps TRBD1 or TRBD2 (5 bases each). CDR1 and CDR2 (germline): SEHNR, FQNEAQ (reference sequence). This CDR3 has 14 amino acids. The CDR3 sequence: CASSWGPPAGEPFF. The DNA for the CDR3 is TGTGCCAGCAGCTGGGGCCCCCCTGCCGGGGAGCCGTTTTTT.

This chain joins TRBV7-2 and TRBJ2-7; TRBD1 might be the D (5 bases). The CDR3 is made up of 16 amino acids. CDR1 and CDR2 from the germline V gene are SGHTA and FQGNSA. Between the trimmed V and J ends, which lost 2 bases and 4 bases, there was a span of 18 bases. The CDR3 spells CASSLRGTRGFYEQYF. Written as DNA, the CDR3 is TGTGCCAGCAGCTTAAGAGGCACAAGGGGTTTTTACGAGCAGTACTTC.

This clonotype was seen more than once but under ten times. Compared with germline, one end of the junction differs, possibly owing to a read error. The chain carries TRBV10-3 and TRBJ1-2; 7 bases map to TRBD1. The CDR3 is made up of 13 amino acids. Germline assignment: CDR1 ENHRY and CDR2 SYGVKD. The CDR3 nucleotides read TGTGCTATCAGTGGGACAGAACTCTATGGCTACACCTTC. Translation: CAISGTELYGYTF.

The chain joins TRBV15 to TRBJ1-2, with 8 bases lining up with TRBD1. From germline, CDR1 is LNHNV and CDR2 YYDKDF (reference sequence). The J segment lost 4 bases and the V segment lost 5 bases, leaving 9 bases of the junction unmatched. CDR3 length equals 15 residues. In nucleotides, the CDR3 is TGTGCCACCAGCGGTGGACTGGACAGGGTCTATGGCTACACCTTC. It yields the protein CATSGGLDRVYGYTF. Variable domain in full (rest from reference TRBV15 and TRBJ1-2): DAMVIQNPRYQVTQFGKPVTLSCSQTLNHNVMYWYQQKSSQAPKLLFHYYDKDFNNEADTPDNFQSRRPNTSFCFLDIRSPGLGDTAMYLCATSGGLDRVYGYTFGSGTRLTVV.

The chain couples TRBV12-3 or TRBV12-4 to TRBJ2-7, with 8 bases lining up with TRBD1. Trimming at V came to 5 bases and at J to 0 bases, leaving 9 bases not matched to a gene. The CDR3 covers 16 residues. Here the CDR3 reads CASSQHTGGPSYEQYF. In DNA form, the CDR3 reads TGTGCCAGCAGTCAACACACAGGGGGGCCCTCCTACGAGCAGTACTTC.

This clonotype has a count of ten or more. The V call is TRBV5-1, the J call TRBJ2-7; 14 bases align to TRBD2. The J segment lost 4 bases and the V segment lost 3 bases, leaving 6 bases of the junction unmatched. Germline-derived CDR1 and CDR2 are SGHRS and YFSETQ. The CDR3 totals 16 residues. The CDR3 bases are TGCGCCAGCAGCTGGAGGACTAGCGGGGGGACTTACGAGCAGTACTTC. Protein: CASSWRTSGGTYEQYF.

This clonotype was detected a few times. The chain carries TRBV18 and TRBJ2-1, with TRBD2 matching over 7 bases. Germline V gene data show CDR1 as KGHSH and CDR2 as LQKENI. The CDR3 has 15 residues. Trimming removed 5 bases from V and 4 bases from J; junction bases left unmatched: 8. CDR3 nucleotide sequence: TGTGCCAGCTCATCGAGACTAGCAGAGTACAATGAGCAGTTCTTC. As protein: CASSSRLAEYNEQFF.

The chain links TRBV28 to TRBJ2-3; D is uncertain. V shed 6 bases and J shed 6 bases, with 16 bases lying between them. The CDR3 is made up of 14 amino acids. The germline gives CDR1 MDHEN, CDR2 SYDVKM. The CDR3 DNA sequence: TGTGCCAGCAGAATCTCCAGCACGTGGGATACGCAGTATTTT. This gives the protein CASRISSTWDTQYF.

The chain uses TRBV27 and TRBJ2-5; D remains ambiguous. CDR1 MNHEY and CDR2 SMNVEV come from the germline V gene (reference sequence). This CDR3 comprises 14 residues. V was clipped by 5 bases and J by 1 base, with 11 bases between them. The CDR3 here is CASSPRWVQETQYF. The CDR3 nucleotides read TGTGCCAGCAGTCCCCGGTGGGTCCAAGAGACCCAGTACTTC.